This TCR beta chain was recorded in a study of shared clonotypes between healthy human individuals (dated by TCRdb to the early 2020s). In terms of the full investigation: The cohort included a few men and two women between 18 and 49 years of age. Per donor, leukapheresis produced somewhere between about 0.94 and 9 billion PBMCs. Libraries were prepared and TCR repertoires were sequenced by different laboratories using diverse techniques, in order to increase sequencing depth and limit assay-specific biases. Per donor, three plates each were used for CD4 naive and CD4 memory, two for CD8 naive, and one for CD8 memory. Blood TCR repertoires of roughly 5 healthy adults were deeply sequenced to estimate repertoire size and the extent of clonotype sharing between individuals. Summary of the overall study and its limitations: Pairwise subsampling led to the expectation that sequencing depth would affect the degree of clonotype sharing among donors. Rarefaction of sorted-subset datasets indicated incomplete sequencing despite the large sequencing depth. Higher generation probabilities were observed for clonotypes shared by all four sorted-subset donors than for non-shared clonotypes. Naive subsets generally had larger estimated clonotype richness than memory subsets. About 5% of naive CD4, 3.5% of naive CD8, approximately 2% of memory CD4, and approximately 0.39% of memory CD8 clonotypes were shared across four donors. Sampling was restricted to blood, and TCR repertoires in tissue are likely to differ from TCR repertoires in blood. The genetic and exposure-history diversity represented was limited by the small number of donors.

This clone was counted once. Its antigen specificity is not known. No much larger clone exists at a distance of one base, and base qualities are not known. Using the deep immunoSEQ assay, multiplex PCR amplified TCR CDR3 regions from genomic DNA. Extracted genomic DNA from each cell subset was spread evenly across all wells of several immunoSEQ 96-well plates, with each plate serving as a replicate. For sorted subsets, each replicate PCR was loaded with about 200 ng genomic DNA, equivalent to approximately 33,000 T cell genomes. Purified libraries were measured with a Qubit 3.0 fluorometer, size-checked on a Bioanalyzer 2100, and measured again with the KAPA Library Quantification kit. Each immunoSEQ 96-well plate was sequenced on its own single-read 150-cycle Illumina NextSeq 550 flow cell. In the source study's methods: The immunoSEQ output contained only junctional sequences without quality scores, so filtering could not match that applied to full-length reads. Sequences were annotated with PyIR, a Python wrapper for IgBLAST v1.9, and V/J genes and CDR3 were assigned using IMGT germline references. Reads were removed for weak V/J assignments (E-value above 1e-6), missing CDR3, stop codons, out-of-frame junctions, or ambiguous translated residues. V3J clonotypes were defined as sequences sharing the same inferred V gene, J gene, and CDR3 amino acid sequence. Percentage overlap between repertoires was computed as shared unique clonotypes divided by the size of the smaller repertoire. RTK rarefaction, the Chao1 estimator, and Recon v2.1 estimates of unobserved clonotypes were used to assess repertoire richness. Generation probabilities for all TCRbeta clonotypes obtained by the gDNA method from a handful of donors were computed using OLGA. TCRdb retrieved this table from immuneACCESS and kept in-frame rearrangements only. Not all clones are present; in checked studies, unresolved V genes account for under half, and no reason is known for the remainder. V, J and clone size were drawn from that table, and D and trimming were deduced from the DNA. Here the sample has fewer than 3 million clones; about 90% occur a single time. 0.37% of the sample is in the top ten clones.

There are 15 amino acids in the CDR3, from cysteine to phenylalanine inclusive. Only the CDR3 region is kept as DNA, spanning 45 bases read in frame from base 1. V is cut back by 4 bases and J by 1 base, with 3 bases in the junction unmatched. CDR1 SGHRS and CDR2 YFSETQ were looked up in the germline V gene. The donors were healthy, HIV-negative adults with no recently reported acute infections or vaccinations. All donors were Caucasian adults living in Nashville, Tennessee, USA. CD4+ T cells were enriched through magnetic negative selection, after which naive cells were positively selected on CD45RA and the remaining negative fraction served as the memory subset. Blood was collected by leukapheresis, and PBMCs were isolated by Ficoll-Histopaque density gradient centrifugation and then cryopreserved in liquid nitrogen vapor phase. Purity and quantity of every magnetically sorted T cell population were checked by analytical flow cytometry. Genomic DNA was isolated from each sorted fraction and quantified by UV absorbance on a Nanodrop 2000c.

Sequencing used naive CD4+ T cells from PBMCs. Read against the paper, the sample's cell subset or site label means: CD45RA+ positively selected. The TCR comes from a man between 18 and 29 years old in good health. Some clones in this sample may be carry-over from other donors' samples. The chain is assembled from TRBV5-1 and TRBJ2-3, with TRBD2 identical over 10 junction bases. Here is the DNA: TGCGCCAGCAGCGCACTAGCGGGACGCACAGATACGCAGTATTTT. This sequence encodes CASSALAGRTDTQYF.